The 2 T cell receptor beta chains reported below all come from one sample, sequenced in a study of blood T cell repertoires in COVID-19 (dated by TCRdb to 2020 to 2022). Receptors were amplified or captured by the immunoSEQ multiplex PCR assay. The table was pulled from immuneACCESS by TCRdb, which kept in-frame rearrangements only. Such tables lose some clones; where checked, under half of the loss comes from unresolved V genes, and the rest has no known cause. For this sample there are roughly 170,000 clones; roughly 81% appear just once. The leading ten clones occupy under 6.5% of the sample. Sequencing used peripheral blood. The receptors derive from a woman between 45 and 65 years old with COVID-19, enrolled during active disease.

The chain carries TRBV19 and TRBJ2-7; 7 nucleotides align to TRBD2. The CDR3 contains 12 residues. Germline V CDR1 and CDR2: LNHDA, SQIVND (reference sequence). The junction had 2 bases not matched to a gene; V was cut back by 8 bases and J by 1 base. This CDR3 reads CASGRGSYEQYF. In DNA, the CDR3 is TGTGCCAGTGGGCGGGGGTCCTACGAGCAGTACTTC.

The chain has TRBV15 and TRBJ2-5; D perhaps matches TRBD2 (5 bases). CDR1 LNHNV and CDR2 YYDKDF come from the germline V gene (reference sequence). The CDR3 loop spans 14 amino acids. V shed 1 base and J shed 4 bases, with 10 bases lying between them. The CDR3, as DNA: TGTGCCACCAGCAGAGGAGAGGGTGGAGAGACCCAGTACTTC. This encodes CATSRGEGGETQYF.